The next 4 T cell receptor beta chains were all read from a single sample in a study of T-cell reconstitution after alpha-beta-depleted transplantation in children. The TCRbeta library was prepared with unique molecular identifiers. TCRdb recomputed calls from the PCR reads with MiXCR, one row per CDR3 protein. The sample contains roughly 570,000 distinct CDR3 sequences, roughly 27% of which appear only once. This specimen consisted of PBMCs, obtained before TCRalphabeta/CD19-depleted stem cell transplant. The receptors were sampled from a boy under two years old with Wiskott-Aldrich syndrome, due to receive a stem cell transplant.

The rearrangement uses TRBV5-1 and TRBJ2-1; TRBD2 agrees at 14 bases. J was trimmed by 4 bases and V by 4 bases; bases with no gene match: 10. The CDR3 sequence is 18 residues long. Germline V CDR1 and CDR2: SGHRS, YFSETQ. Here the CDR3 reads CASSISGTSGSLYNEQFF. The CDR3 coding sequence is TGCGCCAGCAGCATATCCGGGACTAGCGGGAGTTTGTACAATGAGCAGTTCTTC. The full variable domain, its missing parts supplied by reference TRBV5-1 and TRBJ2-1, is KAGVTQTPRYLIKTRGQQVTLSCSPISGHRSVSWYQQTPGQGLQFLFEYFSETQRNKGNFPGRFSGRQFSNSRSEMNVSTLELGDSALYLCASSISGTSGSLYNEQFFGPGTRLTVL.

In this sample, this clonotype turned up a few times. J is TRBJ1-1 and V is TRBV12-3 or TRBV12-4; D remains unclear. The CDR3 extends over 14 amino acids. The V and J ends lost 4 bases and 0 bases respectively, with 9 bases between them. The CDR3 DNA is TGTGCCAGCAGTTCTAAGCCCCTGAACACTGAAGCTTTCTTT. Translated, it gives CASSSKPLNTEAFF.

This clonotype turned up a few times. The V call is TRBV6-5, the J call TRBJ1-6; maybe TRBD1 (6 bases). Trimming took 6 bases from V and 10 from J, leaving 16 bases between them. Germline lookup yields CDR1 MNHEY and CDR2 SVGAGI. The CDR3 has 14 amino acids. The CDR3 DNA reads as TGTGCCAGCAGCCTCACAGGGAGTGAGTCACCCCTCCACTTT. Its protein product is CASSLTGSESPLHF.

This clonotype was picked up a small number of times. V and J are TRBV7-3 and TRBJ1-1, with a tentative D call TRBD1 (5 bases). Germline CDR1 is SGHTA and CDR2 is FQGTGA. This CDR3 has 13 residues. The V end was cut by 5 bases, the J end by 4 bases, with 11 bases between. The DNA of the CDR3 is TGTGCCAGCAGCCCGGCAGGGTCCACTGAAGCTTTCTTT. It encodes CASSPAGSTEAFF.